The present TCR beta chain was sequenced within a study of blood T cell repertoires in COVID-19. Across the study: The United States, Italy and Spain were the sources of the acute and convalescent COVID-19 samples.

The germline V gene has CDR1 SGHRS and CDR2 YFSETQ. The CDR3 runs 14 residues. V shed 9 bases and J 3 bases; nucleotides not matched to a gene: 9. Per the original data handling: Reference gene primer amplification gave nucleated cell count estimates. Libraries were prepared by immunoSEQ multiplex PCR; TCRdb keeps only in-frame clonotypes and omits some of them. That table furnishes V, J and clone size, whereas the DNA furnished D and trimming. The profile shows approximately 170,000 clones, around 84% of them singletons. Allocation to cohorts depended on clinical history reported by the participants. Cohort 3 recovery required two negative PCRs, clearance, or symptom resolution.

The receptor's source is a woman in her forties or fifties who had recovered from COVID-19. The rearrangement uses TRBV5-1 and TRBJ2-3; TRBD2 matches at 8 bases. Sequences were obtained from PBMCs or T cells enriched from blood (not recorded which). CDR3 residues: CATARGGRTDTQYF. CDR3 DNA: TGCGCCACGGCTCGGGGGGGCAGAACAGATACGCAGTATTTT.